This T cell receptor beta chain was sequenced in a study of T cells in Graves' hyperthyroidism and ophthalmopathy. Findings of the study overall: It was a median approximately six months before onset that the model predicted ophthalmopathy. Most expanded thyroid clonotypes above 0.001 recurred in blood.

As concerns this clonotype: Its antigen is not identified.

On the basis of clinical symptoms, serum thyroxine and TRAb, thyroid ultrasound and orbital computed tomography, diagnoses were made. From germline, CDR1 is ENHRY and CDR2 SYGVKD. The CDR3 sequence is 14 residues long. V was clipped by 10 bases and J by 7 bases, with 22 bases between them. The source material, RNA transcripts, was used to amplify TCR beta CDR3 regions. The study used the HTBI primer set for a first-round RT-PCR of the TCR CDR3. Each CDR3 protein gets one entry after TCRdb re-called the multiplex PCR reads with MiXCR. The data hold 560,000 or so distinct CDR3 sequences, with 40% to 55% observed a single time.

Sequencing was done on a sample of peripheral blood or thyroid tissue (not recorded which). This chain uses TRBV10-3 with TRBJ2-5; weak D call: TRBD2 (5 bases). This TCR was sampled from a woman aged 18 to 35 with Graves' hyperthyroidism. The CDR3 DNA is TGTGCCAGCCAAGCCACGACTATTTTGGGGACCCAGTACTTC. Residues: CASQATTILGTQYF.